Presented here are 32 T cell receptor beta chains from one specimen sequenced in a study of vaccination effects on CD4 cells after COVID-19. Using viral peptide pools, the ViraFEST assay grew out antigen-specific CD4+ T cells prior to sequencing. Subsequent to 10 days of culture, CD4+ T cells were isolated. Nucleocapsid antibody tests were negative, and the vaccine recipients had no prior SARS-CoV-2 infection. Measured with immunoSEQ multiplex PCR; TCRdb has only the in-frame clones, and not every one. The table lists 52,000 or so clones, roughly 76% of them singletons. These receptors have no identified antigens. Sequenced here: CD4+ T cells from PBMCs cultured with SARS-CoV-2 spike peptides, sampled before COVID-19 vaccination. These receptors all come from a human donor who received a COVID-19 vaccine.

The rearrangement uses TRBV28 and TRBJ2-1; TRBD2 is a possible D gene (5 bases). Germline CDR1 and CDR2: MDHEN and SYDVKM. Trimming stripped 5 bases from V and 2 bases from J, with 13 bases between. This CDR3 has 15 amino acids. The CDR3 nucleotides are TGTGCCAGCAGTACCCCTAGCTTCCCCTACAATGAGCAGTTCTTC. This codes for CASSTPSFPYNEQFF.

This clone has only a few counts. The DNA of the CDR3 is TGTGCCACCAGTGCCAGTCCCTACGAGCAGTACTTC. It translates to CATSASPYEQYF. The chain carries TRBV24-1 and TRBJ2-7; D gene ambiguous. Germline CDR1 and CDR2: KGHDR and SFDVKD. Trimming pared 5 bases from V and 2 bases from J, leaving 6 bases between. This CDR3 is 12 amino acids long.

V and J are TRBV7-9 and TRBJ2-7; 8 bases are shared with TRBD2. CDR3 length: 16 amino acids. J lost 2 bases, V lost 1 base, and 7 bases had no gene match. Germline values: CDR1 SEHNR, CDR2 FQNEAQ (reference sequence). This chain's CDR3 is CASSLEGGAGAYEQYF. CDR3 DNA: TGTGCCAGCAGCTTAGAGGGGGGAGCGGGGGCCTACGAGCAGTACTTC.

The genes are TRBV6-5 and TRBJ2-3, with TRBD1 matching over 7 bases. V lost 2 bases to trimming and J lost 4 bases; unmatched junction nucleotides: 3. The CDR3 totals 14 residues. Germline loops: CDR1 MNHEY, CDR2 SVGAGI. The CDR3 DNA sequence: TGTGCCAGCAGTTACCGAGGGGGCCCAGATACGCAGTATTTT. It codes for CASSYRGGPDTQYF.

This clone was counted at least ten times. The rearrangement uses TRBV2 and TRBJ2-1; 8 bases fit TRBD1. This CDR3 is built from 14 residues. The V and J ends lost 2 bases and 7 bases, in that order; junction bases with no gene match: 4. Germline V gene sequence: CDR1 SNHLY, CDR2 FYNNEI. CDR3 DNA: TGTGCCAGCAGTGAACAGGGGGCCCTTAATGAGCAGTTCTTC. Translation: CASSEQGALNEQFF.

V and J are TRBV7-9 and TRBJ2-2; TRBD1 matches 9 bases. In germline, CDR1 is SEHNR, CDR2 FQNEAQ (reference sequence). Trimming cost V 5 bases and J 6 bases; bases outside gene matches: 10. The CDR3 is 16 residues long. The CDR3 DNA is TGTGCCAGCAGCCATTACAGGGGGCCAGATGCCGGGGAGCTGTTTTTT. This translates into CASSHYRGPDAGELFF.

This clone was observed a handful of times. The V and J genes are TRBV7-9 and TRBJ2-7, with TRBD2 as a possible D gene (6 bases). The V gene's germline CDR1 is SEHNR and CDR2 FQNEAQ (reference sequence). V lost 1 base and J lost 5, with 18 bases in between. CDR3 length: 16 amino acids. CDR3 in amino acids: CASSLDAGGRVHEQYF. The CDR3 DNA reads as TGTGCCAGCAGCTTAGATGCCGGGGGAAGGGTACACGAGCAGTACTTC.

The chain uses TRBV28 and TRBJ2-7; possible D gene TRBD2, 5 bases. The CDR3 totals 14 residues. Germline V gene lookup returns CDR1 MDHEN and CDR2 SYDVKM. V was clipped by 6 bases and J by 1 base, with 13 bases between them. The CDR3 bases are TGTGCCAGCAGACCCCCGGGAAAATCCTACGAGCAGTACTTC. Translating gives CASRPPGKSYEQYF.

Points on this clone: Other DNA variants within this sample encode the same CDR3. This chain uses TRBV7-9 with TRBJ1-2; D not certain. The CDR3 length is 12 residues. Per germline, CDR1 SEHNR and CDR2 FQNEAQ (reference sequence). The V end lost 4 bases, the J end lost 4 bases, and 7 bases lay between the germline ends. CDR3 coding DNA: TGTGCCAGCAGCTCCCGGGTCTATGGCTACACCTTC. Translation: CASSSRVYGYTF.

As for this clone: This sample also contains other DNA sequences that code for the same CDR3. V and J are TRBV6-2 or TRBV6-3 and TRBJ2-1, with D hard to call. CDR3 length equals 11 residues. Germline CDR1 and CDR2: MNHEY and SVGEGT. Trimming took off 2 bases at V and 7 bases at J, with 3 bases between the two ends. This CDR3 is CASSYRNEQFF. CDR3 coding DNA: TGTGCCAGCAGTTACAGAAATGAGCAGTTCTTC.

This CDR3 is CASSSAGRGMISGNTIYF. The CDR3 DNA reads as TGTGCCAGCAGCTCGGCAGGGCGAGGGATGATCTCTGGAAACACCATATATTTT. V is TRBV7-2 and J is TRBJ1-3; a possible D gene is TRBD1 (5 bases). Deletions cut 4 bases from V and 0 bases from J, with 19 bases between. CDR1 and CDR2 (germline): SGHTA, FQGNSA. The length of the CDR3 is 18 residues.

The sample holds one count of this clone. J is TRBJ2-5 and V is TRBV27; D ambiguous. The germline V and J ends were trimmed by 5 bases and 1 base, with 8 bases remaining between them. The length of the CDR3 is 13 residues. Per the germline V gene, CDR1 is MNHEY and CDR2 is SMNVEV (reference sequence). The CDR3 protein is CASSVPPQETQYF. DNA of the CDR3: TGTGCCAGCAGTGTCCCTCCCCAAGAGACCCAGTACTTC.

The V call is TRBV6-5, the J call TRBJ2-3; 10 bases fit TRBD2. From germline, CDR1 is MNHEY and CDR2 SVGAGI. CDR3 length: 14 residues. V gave up 6 bases and J gave up 7 bases; unmatched junction bases: 7. The CDR3 reads CASRASGGTNTQYF. The CDR3 bases are TGTGCCAGCAGAGCTAGCGGGGGTACGAATACGCAGTATTTT.

The chain links TRBV5-4 to TRBJ2-5; D not certain. Trimming shortened V by 2 bases and J by 1 base, and 0 bases separated the two germline ends. CDR3 length equals 11 residues. The V gene's germline CDR1 is SGHNT and CDR2 YYREEE (reference sequence). The CDR3 DNA reads TGTGCCAGCAGCTTCCAAGAGACCCAGTACTTC. It yields the protein CASSFQETQYF.

The chain employs TRBV18 and TRBJ1-3; 7 bases are shared with TRBD1. The CDR3 sequence is 16 residues long. V dropped 3 bases and J dropped 1; count of bases not matched to a gene: 6. CDR1 is KGHSH and CDR2 is LQKENI in the germline V gene. Here the CDR3 reads CASSPGQSFSGNTIYF. In DNA, the CDR3 is TGTGCCAGCTCACCGGGACAGAGTTTTTCTGGAAACACCATATATTTT.

The rearrangement joins TRBV12-3 or TRBV12-4 to TRBJ2-1; no firm D call. The CDR3 sequence is 12 residues long. Trimming took 7 bases from V and 9 from J, leaving 13 bases between them. The CDR3, as DNA: TGTGCCAGCACCCCGGGCTCGGGTGAGCAGTTCTTC. This encodes CASTPGSGEQFF.

CDR3 region: CASSKGAGSEAFF. The DNA of the CDR3 is TGTGCCAGCAGCAAAGGAGCAGGGTCCGAAGCTTTCTTT. The chain recombines TRBV21-1 with TRBJ1-1; TRBD1 is taken as the D call from the table, unchecked against the DNA. TRBV21-1 is a documented pseudogene. The CDR3 extends over 13 amino acids.

J is TRBJ1-2 and V is TRBV15, with TRBD1 matching 7 bases. V shed 6 bases, J shed 4 bases, and the junction held 11 bases outside the gene matches. Germline V lookup: CDR1 LNHNV, CDR2 YYDKDF (reference sequence). The CDR3 has 15 amino acids. The CDR3 sequence is CATRRQGEGVYGYTF. The CDR3 DNA follows: TGTGCCACCAGGAGACAGGGAGAGGGGGTCTATGGCTACACCTTC.

This chain connects TRBV5-1 to TRBJ1-5; D gene unclear. Germline V CDR1 and CDR2: SGHRS, YFSETQ. The CDR3 is 15 residues long. Trimming cost V 0 bases and J 1 base, with 8 bases left between them. Here the CDR3 DNA reads TGCGCCAGCAGCTTGGAGGGCGGAAGCAATCAGCCCCAGCATTTT. This encodes CASSLEGGSNQPQHF.

CDR3 in DNA: TGTGCCAGCACCACCGGGACAGGGGGGAGAAACATTCAGTACTTC. It yields the protein CASTTGTGGRNIQYF. This chain connects TRBV6-5 to TRBJ2-4, with 11 positions matching TRBD1. Germline trimming cut 7 bases from V and 6 bases from J; bases unmatched to any gene: 8. The V gene's germline CDR1 is MNHEY and CDR2 SVGAGI. This CDR3 is built from 15 residues.

The chain joins TRBV7-9 to TRBJ1-1; TRBD1 matches 7 bases. This CDR3 region has 16 residues. Looked up from germline, CDR1 is SEHNR and CDR2 is FQNEAQ (reference sequence). Unmatched junction bases numbered 4, after V lost 0 bases and J lost 0 bases. The CDR3 nucleotides are TGTGCCAGCAGCTTAGCTTCAGGACAGGTGAACACTGAAGCTTTCTTT. As protein: CASSLASGQVNTEAFF.

The chain joins TRBV2 to TRBJ2-1; 14 positions match TRBD2. The ends lost 8 bases at V and 4 bases at J; junction bases unmatched: 7. The CDR3 runs 16 residues. Germline CDR1 reads SNHLY; CDR2 reads FYNNEI. CDR3 region: CASGGTSGGRYNEQFF. The CDR3 DNA reads TGTGCCAGCGGAGGGACTAGCGGGGGCAGGTACAATGAGCAGTTCTTC.

J is TRBJ1-1 and V is TRBV5-6; D possibly corresponds to TRBD1 (6 bases). Germline V gene sequence: CDR1 SGHDT, CDR2 YYEEEE. The CDR3 totals 15 residues. The V end was cut by 0 bases, the J end by 10 bases, with 19 bases between. The CDR3 nucleotides are TGTGCCAGCAGCTTGGGGGGGCAGGGGACCCATGGAGCTTTCTTT. Its translation is CASSLGGQGTHGAFF. Filled out from reference TRBV5-6 and TRBJ1-1, the complete variable domain reads DAGVTQSPTHLIKTRGQQVTLRCSPKSGHDTVSWYQQALGQGPQFIFQYYEEEERQRGNFPDRFSGHQFPNYSSELNVNALLLGDSALYLCASSLGGQGTHGAFFGQGTRLTVV.

There are a few counts of this clone. J is TRBJ2-7 and V is TRBV5-4; 8 bases agree with TRBD2. CDR1 SGHNT and CDR2 YYREEE come from the germline V gene (reference sequence). The CDR3 is made up of 16 amino acids. J was trimmed by 4 bases and V by 4 bases; bases with no gene match: 13. CDR3 sequence (DNA): TGTGCCAGCAGCCCGGCGGGGGGCGGGGGACTTTACGAGCAGTACTTC. This sequence encodes CASSPAGGGGLYEQYF.

J is TRBJ2-1 and V is TRBV5-4; no firm D call. CDR1 is SGHNT, CDR2 YYREEE, per germline (reference sequence). The V gene lost 0 bases and the J gene lost 7 bases, with 8 bases spanning the gap. The CDR3 is made up of 13 amino acids. CDR3 in DNA: TGTGCCAGCAGCTTGGGGGCGCGGAATGAGCAGTTCTTC. It codes for CASSLGARNEQFF.

The chain couples TRBV11-2 to TRBJ1-1; unclear D gene. The V gene's germline CDR1 is SGHAT and CDR2 FQNNGV. There are 12 residues in the CDR3. Trimming removed 6 bases at V and 11 bases at J, with 16 bases between. CDR3 amino acids: CASSTPGGSAFF. The CDR3 DNA follows: TGTGCCAGCAGTACCCCAGGAGGGTCGGCTTTCTTT.

The gene calls are TRBV2 and TRBJ2-1; D unresolved. Trimming took 7 bases from V and 9 from J, leaving 16 bases between them. The CDR3 has 13 amino acids. Per the germline V gene, CDR1 is SNHLY and CDR2 is FYNNEI. The CDR3 protein is CASTLAPRTEQFF. CDR3 in DNA: TGTGCCAGCACTCTCGCCCCACGCACTGAGCAGTTCTTC.

This chain links TRBV11-2 with TRBJ1-1, with D perhaps matching TRBD1 (6 bases). Germline V gene lookup returns CDR1 SGHAT and CDR2 FQNNGV. The CDR3 is 14 amino acids. The germline V and J ends were trimmed by 1 base and 7 bases, with 13 bases remaining between them. The CDR3 nucleotides read TGTGCCAGCAGCTTAGGAATGGGGGGCGATGAAGCTTTCTTT. This codes for CASSLGMGGDEAFF.

This clone was found a few times. The chain joins TRBV9 to TRBJ1-3; D not resolved. There are 16 residues in the CDR3. The germline V and J ends were trimmed by 0 bases and 4 bases, with 14 bases remaining between them. Per germline, CDR1 SGDLS and CDR2 YYNGEE. CDR3 amino acids: CASSVGYSNLGNTIYF. The DNA for the CDR3 is TGTGCCAGCAGCGTAGGGTACTCCAACCTGGGAAACACCATATATTTT.

The rearrangement uses TRBV6-4 and TRBJ2-2; D call uncertain. This CDR3 comprises 16 residues. V lost 6 bases and J 2 bases, leaving 16 bases between the germline ends. Germline-derived CDR1 and CDR2 are MRHNA and SNTAGT. CDR3 residues: CASSLEEVPNTGELFF. CDR3 sequence (DNA): TGTGCCAGCAGCCTAGAGGAAGTTCCCAACACCGGGGAGCTGTTTTTT.

The rearrangement joins TRBV27 to TRBJ1-1, with 7 bases identical to TRBD1. V lost 8 bases to trimming and J lost 5 bases; unmatched junction nucleotides: 11. Germline CDR1 reads MNHEY; CDR2 reads SMNVEV (reference sequence). The CDR3 is 14 amino acids. The CDR3 reads CASPSPGGDTEAFF. CDR3 DNA: TGTGCCAGCCCCTCCCCAGGGGGGGATACTGAAGCTTTCTTT.

The chain combines TRBV5-4 with TRBJ1-2, with a possible D match to TRBD1 (5 bases). The CDR3 sequence is 16 residues long. Germline V gene sequence: CDR1 SGHNT, CDR2 YYREEE (reference sequence). With 2 bases removed from V and 0 bases from J, the gap between germline ends came to 14 bases. As DNA, the CDR3 is TGTGCCAGCAGCTTTACCCCCGGCAGGGCTAACTATGGCTACACCTTC. It encodes CASSFTPGRANYGYTF.